Listed here are 16 T cell receptor beta chains from one sample, sequenced in a study of blood T cells in healthy people across ages. Sample-barcoded 5' priming and a J-beta primer mix drove a second PCR of 7 to 11 cycles. TCRdb re-called the 5' RACE reads through MiXCR, storing one row per CDR3 protein. The sample lists 1.6 million or so distinct CDR3 sequences, around 35% seen once, with around 10% in the top ten. Sequencing was carried out using blood. The source of these receptors is a woman aged 25 to 39 in good health.

Only a few counts were recorded for this clonotype. J is TRBJ2-5 and V is TRBV24-1, with 9 bases fitting TRBD1. The CDR3 consists of 15 residues. The V gene's germline CDR1 is KGHDR and CDR2 SFDVKD. V lost 3 bases, J lost 3 bases, and 4 bases stayed unmatched. This chain's CDR3 is CATSDAGTGKETQYF. In DNA, the CDR3 is TGTGCCACCAGTGATGCCGGGACAGGGAAAGAGACCCAGTACTTC.

The chain employs TRBV2 and TRBJ2-1, with TRBD2 as a possible D gene (5 bases). V lost 4 bases and J lost 9, with 7 bases in between. Germline loops: CDR1 SNHLY, CDR2 FYNNEI. There are 11 residues in the CDR3. This CDR3 is CASSGRSEQFF. The CDR3 DNA follows: TGTGCCAGCAGTGGGAGGAGTGAGCAGTTCTTC.

The chain couples TRBV20-1 to TRBJ2-3, with D perhaps TRBD2 (5 bases). The V gene lost 3 bases and the J gene lost 5 bases, with 18 bases spanning the gap. The germline V gene encodes CDR1 DFQATT and CDR2 SNEGSKA (reference sequence). The CDR3 contains 15 residues. The CDR3 reads CSASGLTNSKDTQYF. For the CDR3, the DNA is TGCAGTGCTAGTGGACTGACAAATTCGAAAGATACGCAGTATTTT.

A few counts support this clonotype. The chain carries TRBV20-1 and TRBJ2-5; 9 bases align to TRBD1. Germline-derived CDR1 and CDR2 are DFQATT and SNEGSKA (reference sequence). This CDR3 spans 14 amino acids. V shed 1 base, J shed 3 bases, and the junction held 3 bases outside the gene matches. The CDR3, as DNA: TGCAGTGCTAGAGGAGGGACAGGGAAAGAGACCCAGTACTTC. It specifies CSARGGTGKETQYF.

This clonotype was detected a few times. The gene calls are TRBV27 and TRBJ2-1, with 8 bases identical to TRBD2. The V and J ends lost 6 bases and 6 bases, in that order; junction bases with no gene match: 7. Germline lookup yields CDR1 MNHEY and CDR2 SMNVEV (reference sequence). The CDR3 runs to 14 residues. Here the CDR3 DNA reads TGTGCCAGCAGCGGACTAGCTTCCGGCAATGAGCAGTTCTTC. Translating it yields CASSGLASGNEQFF.

This clonotype has a handful of counts. The chain is built from TRBV2 and TRBJ2-3; 10 bases are shared with TRBD2. Per the germline V gene, CDR1 is SNHLY and CDR2 is FYNNEI. CDR3 length: 15 residues. The V and J ends lost 10 bases and 3 bases, in that order; junction bases with no gene match: 10. The CDR3 region has the DNA TGTGCCACGCAAACTAGCGGGACTTCAACAGATACGCAGTATTTT. Protein: CATQTSGTSTDTQYF.

The J gene is TRBJ1-5, the V gene TRBV11-2, with D perhaps matching TRBD1 (6 bases). Trimming cost V 2 bases and J 6 bases, with 17 bases left between them. CDR1 SGHAT and CDR2 FQNNGV come from the germline V gene. The CDR3 has 16 amino acids. The CDR3 reads CASSLLRWTAGQPQHF. As DNA, the CDR3 is TGTGCCAGCAGCTTACTAAGATGGACAGCCGGTCAGCCCCAGCATTTT.

The chain joins TRBV4-2 to TRBJ1-1; perhaps TRBD1 as D (5 bases). The germline V gene encodes CDR1 LGHNA and CDR2 YNFKEQ. V was pared by 1 base and J by 3 bases, with 12 bases between. The CDR3 has 15 amino acids. CDR3 amino acids: CASSQVGPVYTEAFF. As DNA, the CDR3 is TGTGCCAGCAGCCAAGTGGGGCCCGTTTACACTGAAGCTTTCTTT.

This clonotype was recorded many times. The chain links TRBV7-8 to TRBJ2-5; 13 bases are a match to TRBD2. The germline V gene encodes CDR1 SGHVS and CDR2 FQNEAQ. The V segment lost 1 base and the J segment 5 bases; nucleotides outside the gene matches: 4. The CDR3 loop spans 16 amino acids. The CDR3 loop is CASSLGTSGGVETQYF. DNA for the CDR3: TGTGCCAGCAGCTTAGGGACTAGCGGGGGTGTGGAGACCCAGTACTTC. The entire variable domain, with the rest obtained from reference TRBV7-8 and TRBJ2-5, is as follows: GAGVSQSPRYKVAKRGQDVALRCDPISGHVSLFWYQQALGQGPEFLTYFQNEAQLDKSGLPSDRFFAERPEGSVSTLKIQRTQQEDSAVYLCASSLGTSGGVETQYFGPGTRLLVL.

V usage is TRBV7-9 and J usage is TRBJ2-3, with 12 bases aligning to TRBD2. Germline loops: CDR1 SEHNR, CDR2 FQNEAQ (reference sequence). V shed 2 bases and J 3 bases; nucleotides not matched to a gene: 3. CDR3 size: 16 residues. The CDR3 region has the DNA TGTGCCAGCAGCTTAATACTAGCGGGAGGAACAGATACGCAGTATTTT. Translated: CASSLILAGGTDTQYF.

The chain recombines TRBV19 with TRBJ2-1; a weak D match, TRBD2 (5 bases). Germline assignment: CDR1 LNHDA and CDR2 SQIVND (reference sequence). Trimming removed 0 bases from V and 10 bases from J, with 16 bases in between. The CDR3 runs to 15 residues. CDR3 DNA sequence: TGTGCCAGTAGTATAGATCTATTAGCCCCGGGGGAGCAGTTCTTC. Encoded protein: CASSIDLLAPGEQFF.

The chain has TRBV6-6 and TRBJ1-1; D is uncertain. V shed 0 bases and J shed 3 bases, with 8 bases lying between them. CDR1 is MNHNY and CDR2 is SVGAGI in the germline V gene (reference sequence). The CDR3 consists of 14 residues. In DNA form, the CDR3 reads TGTGCCAGCAGTTACTCAGAGGGCCACACTGAAGCTTTCTTT. Encoded protein: CASSYSEGHTEAFF.

As for this clonotype: A junction end diverges from the germline sequence, so it may reflect a read error. The V gene is TRBV10-3, the J gene TRBJ1-6; D uncertain. Germline assignment: CDR1 ENHRY and CDR2 SYGVKD. CDR3 size: 15 residues. In nucleotides, the CDR3 is TGTGCCATCAGTGAGTCGATCGGCGGCAGTTCACCCCCCCACTTT. Its protein product is CAISESIGGSSPPHF.

The V and J genes are TRBV4-2 and TRBJ1-4; D is perhaps TRBD1 (6 bases). The CDR3 has 15 residues. Germline V gives CDR1 LGHNA, CDR2 YNFKEQ. Trimming stripped 3 bases from V and 6 bases from J, with 14 bases between. CDR3 residues: CASSQRGGSDEKLFF. The CDR3 DNA is TGTGCCAGCAGCCAGAGGGGGGGAAGCGATGAAAAACTGTTTTTT.

This clonotype occurred a few times. The chain combines TRBV27 with TRBJ2-1, with D hard to call. Germline CDR1 and CDR2: MNHEY and SMNVEV (reference sequence). V was cut by 10 bases and J by 0 bases, with 16 bases left in between. The CDR3 runs 15 residues. For the CDR3, the DNA is TGTGCCACCCATTCGGAACTGAGCTCCTACAATGAGCAGTTCTTC. It is translated as CATHSELSSYNEQFF.

The V call is TRBV10-2, the J call TRBJ1-1; D unclear. Germline V gene data show CDR1 as WSHSY and CDR2 as SAAADI. Trimming left V 2 bases short and J 5 bases short, with 12 bases between. CDR3 size: 14 residues. CDR3 sequence: CASSEALSSTEAFF. The CDR3 DNA reads TGCGCCAGCAGTGAGGCTTTGAGCAGTACTGAAGCTTTCTTT.